The rows below give T cell receptor beta chains drawn from one sample of a study of blood T cell repertoires in COVID-19. The table came from immunoSEQ multiplex PCR; TCRdb's copy has only in-frame clones and leaves some out. This sample has 150,000 to 200,000 clones; less than 90% occur once, and the top ten carry approximately 4.7%. Sample: PBMCs or T cells enriched from blood (not recorded which). These receptors all stem from a woman between 50 and 59 years old who had recovered from COVID-19. The CDR3 runs from the conserved cysteine through the conserved F or W. The order of the fields is J gene, V gene, clone size, CDR3 protein. Part of the rows lack a size; the others show once, few, many or a class for expanded clones.

TRBJ1-4 | TRBV19 | - | CASSRQSTNEKLFF
TRBJ1-2 | TRBV7-2 | - | CASSPTSGTGEGYTF
TRBJ1-2 | TRBV7-8 | - | CASSVRQSLGGYTF
TRBJ1-2 | TRBV19 | - | CASSVDRYNYGYTF
TRBJ1-3 | TRBV9 | few | CASSVRPGESSGNTIYF
TRBJ1-2 | TRBV2 | - | CASSELGAAGYTF
TRBJ1-2 | TRBV12-5 | once | CASGRDRGSFYGYTF
TRBJ1-1 | TRBV7-9 | - | CASSRSGGRTEAFF
TRBJ1-2 | TRBV6-6 | few | CASTRQTNYGYTF
TRBJ2-2 | TRBV7-3 | - | CASSPGGANTGELFF
TRBJ1-1 | TRBV30 | - | CAWSVRGSAEAFF
TRBJ2-3 | TRBV28 | - | CASNTRQGARDTQYF
TRBJ1-5 | TRBV4-1 | - | CASSQVRGKGNQPQHF
TRBJ1-1 | TRBV9 | - | CASSGDSWGEAFF
TRBJ1-4 | TRBV27 | - | CASSPTGRTNEKLFF
TRBJ2-5 | TRBV7-2 | - | CASSLDRGETQYF
TRBJ2-6 | TRBV6-5 | - | CASSYSPNPGANVLTF
TRBJ2-5 | TRBV7-2 | - | CASSTYTGPETQYF
TRBJ2-5 | TRBV9 | - | CASSRMEGYQETQYF
TRBJ1-3 | TRBV12-2 | - | CASRWTGNTIYF
TRBJ1-6 | TRBV24-1 | - | CATSEDRGLDSPLHF
TRBJ2-2 | TRBV5-1 | - | CASSPGQGNTGELFF
TRBJ1-5 | TRBV2 | few | CASSRDRGRGPQHF
TRBJ1-2 | TRBV28 | - | CASSLSGYGYTF
TRBJ1-4 | TRBV6-5 | - | CASRTGGATNEKLFF
TRBJ1-2 | TRBV7-8 | - | CASSPTGVKRGYTF
TRBJ1-2 | TRBV6-5 | - | CASSYSTAVAYGYTF
TRBJ1-2 | TRBV9 | - | CASSVGVGGAGGYTF
TRBJ1-3 | TRBV23-1 | - | CASSQSPRVGNTIYF
TRBJ1-1 | TRBV24-1 | - | CASLSQDRNTEAFF